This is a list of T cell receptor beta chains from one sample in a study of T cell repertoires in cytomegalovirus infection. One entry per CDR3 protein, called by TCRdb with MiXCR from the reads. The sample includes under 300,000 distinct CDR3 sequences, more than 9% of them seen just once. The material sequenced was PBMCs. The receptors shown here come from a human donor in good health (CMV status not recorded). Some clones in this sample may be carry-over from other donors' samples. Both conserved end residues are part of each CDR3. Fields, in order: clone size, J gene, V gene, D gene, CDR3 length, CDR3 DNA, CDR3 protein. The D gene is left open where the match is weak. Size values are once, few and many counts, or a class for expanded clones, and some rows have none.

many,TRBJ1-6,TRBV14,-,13,TGTGCCAGCAGCCAAGCTGGCGGGAGCGCCCTCCACTTT,CASSQAGGSALHF
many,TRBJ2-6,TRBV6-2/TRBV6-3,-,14,TGTGCCAGCCGAGGGAGCTCTGGGGCCAACGTCCTGACTTTC,CASRGSSGANVLTF
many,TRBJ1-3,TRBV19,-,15,TGTGCCAGTAGTATAGAAGGGGGGCCGGGAAACACCATATATTTT,CASSIEGGPGNTIYF
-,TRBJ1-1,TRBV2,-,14,TGTGCCAGCGGTAATCAGAGCCCGAACACTGAAGCTTTCTTT,CASGNQSPNTEAFF
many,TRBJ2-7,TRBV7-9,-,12,TGTGCCAGCAGCCTGCCGATGGGCGAGCAGTACTTC,CASSLPMGEQYF
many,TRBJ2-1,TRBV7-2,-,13,TGTGCCAGCAGCTTAGATGGGGCAAGCGAGCAGTTCTTC,CASSLDGASEQFF
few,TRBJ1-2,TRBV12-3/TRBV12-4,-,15,TGTGCCAGCAGTTTAAGGGCAGGGGTAATGGAGGGCTACACCTTC,CASSLRAGVMEGYTF
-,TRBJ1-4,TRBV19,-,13,TGTGCCAGTAAACGGCAGGCTAATGAAAAACTGTTTTTT,CASKRQANEKLFF
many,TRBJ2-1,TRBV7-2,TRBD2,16,TGTGCCAGCAGCCCCCCTAGCGGGAGGGTCAACAATGAGCAGTTCTTC,CASSPPSGRVNNEQFF
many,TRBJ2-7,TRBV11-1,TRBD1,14,TGTGCCAGCAGCCACAGGGGCCCCGGATACGAGCAGTACTTC,CASSHRGPGYEQYF
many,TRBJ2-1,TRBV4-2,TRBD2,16,TGTGCCAGCAGCCGCTCCGGGACTAGCGGGAGCAATGAGCAGTTCTTC,CASSRSGTSGSNEQFF